This TCR beta chain appears in the sequencing data of a study of human T cells and chemical hapten exposure. One entry per CDR3 protein, called by TCRdb with MiXCR from the RACE reads. The table has 150,000 to 200,000 distinct CDR3 sequences, roughly 26% seen once. CDR1 is DFQATT, CDR2 SNEGSKA, per germline (reference sequence). V was trimmed by 5 bases and J by 4 bases, leaving 12 bases between them. The CDR3 extends over 13 amino acids. Time point reported: patch test 3, about 24 weeks after DPC sensitization. The sample's treatment: therapeutic diphenylcyclopropenone sensitization with weekly scalp DPC.

The TCR sequence derives from a woman younger than 35 with alopecia areata. Some clones in this sample may be carry-over from other donors' samples. The rearrangement uses TRBV20-1 and TRBJ2-1, with D tentatively TRBD2 (6 bases). The sequencing here drew on whole blood, taken in connection with sensitization to the hapten diphenylcyclopropenone (DPC). The CDR3 region has the DNA TGCAGTGCTCGGGACTGGTTTTACAATGAGCAGTTCTTC. This translates into CSARDWFYNEQFF.